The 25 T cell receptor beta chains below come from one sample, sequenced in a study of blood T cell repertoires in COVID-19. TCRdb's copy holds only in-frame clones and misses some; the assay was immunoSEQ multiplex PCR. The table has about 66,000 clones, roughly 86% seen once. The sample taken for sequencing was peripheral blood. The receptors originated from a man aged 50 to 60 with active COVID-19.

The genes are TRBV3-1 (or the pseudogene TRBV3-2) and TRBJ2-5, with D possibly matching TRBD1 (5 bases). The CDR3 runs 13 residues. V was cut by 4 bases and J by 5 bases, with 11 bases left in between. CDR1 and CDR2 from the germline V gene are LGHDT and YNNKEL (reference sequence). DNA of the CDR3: TGTGCCAGCAGCCGGGTGTACAGGGAGACCCAGTACTTC. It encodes CASSRVYRETQYF.

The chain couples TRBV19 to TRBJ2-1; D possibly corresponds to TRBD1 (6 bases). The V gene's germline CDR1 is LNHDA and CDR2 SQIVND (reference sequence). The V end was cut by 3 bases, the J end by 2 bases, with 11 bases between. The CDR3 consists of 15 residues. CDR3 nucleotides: TGTGCCAGTAGTATCGTGCAGGGGACCTACAATGAGCAGTTCTTC. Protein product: CASSIVQGTYNEQFF.

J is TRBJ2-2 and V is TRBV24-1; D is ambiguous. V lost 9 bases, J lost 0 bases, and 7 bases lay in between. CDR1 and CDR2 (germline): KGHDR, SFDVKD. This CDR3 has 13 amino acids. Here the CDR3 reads CATPSPNTGELFF. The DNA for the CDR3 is TGTGCCACCCCCAGTCCGAACACCGGGGAGCTGTTTTTT.

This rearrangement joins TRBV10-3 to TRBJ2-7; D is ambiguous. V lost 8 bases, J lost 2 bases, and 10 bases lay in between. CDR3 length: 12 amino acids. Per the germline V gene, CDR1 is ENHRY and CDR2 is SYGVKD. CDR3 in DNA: TGTGCCATCGCGACAATCCCCTACGAGCAGTACGTC. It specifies CAIATIPYEQYV.

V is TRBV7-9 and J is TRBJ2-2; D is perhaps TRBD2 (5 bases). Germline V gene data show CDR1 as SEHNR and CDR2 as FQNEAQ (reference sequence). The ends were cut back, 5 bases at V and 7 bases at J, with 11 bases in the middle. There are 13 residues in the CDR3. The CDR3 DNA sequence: TGTGCCAGCAGCCGGAGAGAGGGCGGGGAGCTGTTTTTT. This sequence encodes CASSRREGGELFF.

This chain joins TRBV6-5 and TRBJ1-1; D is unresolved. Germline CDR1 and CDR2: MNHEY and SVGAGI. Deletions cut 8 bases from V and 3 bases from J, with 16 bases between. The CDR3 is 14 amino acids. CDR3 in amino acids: CASGRDLRDTEAFF. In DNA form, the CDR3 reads TGTGCCAGCGGACGTGACTTGAGGGACACTGAAGCTTTCTTT.

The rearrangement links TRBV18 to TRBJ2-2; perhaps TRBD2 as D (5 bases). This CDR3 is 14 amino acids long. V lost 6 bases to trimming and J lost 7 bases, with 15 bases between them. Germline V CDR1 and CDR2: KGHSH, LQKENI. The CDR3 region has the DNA TGTGCCAGCTCCCGGGATCCGCTCAGCGGGGAGCTGTTTTTT. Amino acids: CASSRDPLSGELFF.

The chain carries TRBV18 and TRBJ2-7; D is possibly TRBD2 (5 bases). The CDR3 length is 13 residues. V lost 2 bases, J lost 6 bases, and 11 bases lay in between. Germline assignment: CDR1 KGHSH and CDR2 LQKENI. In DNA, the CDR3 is TGTGCCAGCTCACCAGTAGACTATGCCGAGCAGTACTTC. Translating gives CASSPVDYAEQYF.

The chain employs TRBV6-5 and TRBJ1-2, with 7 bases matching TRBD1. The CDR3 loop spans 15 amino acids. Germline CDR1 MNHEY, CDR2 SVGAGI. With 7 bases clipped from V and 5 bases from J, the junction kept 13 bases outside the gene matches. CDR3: CASTNRVQGTYGYTF. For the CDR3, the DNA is TGTGCCAGCACTAATCGTGTACAGGGGACATATGGCTACACCTTC.

This CDR3 is CAISPAGDRDNEQFF. CDR3 coding DNA: TGTGCCATCAGTCCCGCGGGGGACAGGGACAATGAGCAGTTCTTC. The genes are TRBV10-3 and TRBJ2-1; TRBD1 matches 9 bases. After removal of 5 bases from V and 5 bases from J, the junction contained 7 bases not matched to a gene. Germline V CDR1 and CDR2: ENHRY, SYGVKD. The CDR3 has 15 residues.

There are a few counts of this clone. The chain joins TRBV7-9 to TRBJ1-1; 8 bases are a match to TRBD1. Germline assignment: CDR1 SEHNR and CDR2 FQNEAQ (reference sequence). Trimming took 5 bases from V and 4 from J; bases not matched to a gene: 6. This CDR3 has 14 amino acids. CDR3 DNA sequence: TGTGCCAGCAGCAAACAGGGGGTAATCACTGAAGCTTTCTTT. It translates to CASSKQGVITEAFF.

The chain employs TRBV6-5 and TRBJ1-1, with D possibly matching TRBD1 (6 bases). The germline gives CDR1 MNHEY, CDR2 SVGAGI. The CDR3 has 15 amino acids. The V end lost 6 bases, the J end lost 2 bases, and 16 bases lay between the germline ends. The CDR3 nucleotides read TGTGCCAGCAGACCACGAATACAGGGAAACACTGAAGCTTTCTTT. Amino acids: CASRPRIQGNTEAFF.

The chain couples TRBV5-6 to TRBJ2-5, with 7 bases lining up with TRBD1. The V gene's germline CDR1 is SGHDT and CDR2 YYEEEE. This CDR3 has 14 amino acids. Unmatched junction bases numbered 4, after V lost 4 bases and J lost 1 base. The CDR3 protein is CASSQGQLQETQYF. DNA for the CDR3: TGTGCCAGCAGCCAGGGACAGCTCCAAGAGACCCAGTACTTC.

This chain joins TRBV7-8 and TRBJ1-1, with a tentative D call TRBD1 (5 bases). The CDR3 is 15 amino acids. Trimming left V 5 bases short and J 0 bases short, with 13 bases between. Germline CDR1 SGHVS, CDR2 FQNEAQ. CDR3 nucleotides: TGTGCCAGCAGCGGGGCTCTCAAATTGAACACTGAAGCTTTCTTT. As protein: CASSGALKLNTEAFF.

The CDR3 sequence: CASSLGLGSSYNEQFF. The CDR3 bases are TGTGCCAGCAGCTTGGGACTAGGGAGCTCCTACAATGAGCAGTTCTTC. The genes are TRBV7-9 and TRBJ2-1, with 8 bases fitting TRBD2. Germline CDR1 SEHNR, CDR2 FQNEAQ (reference sequence). The V segment lost 3 bases and the J segment 0 bases; nucleotides outside the gene matches: 4. CDR3 length: 16 residues.

The CDR3 here is CASSLPNGNTEAFF. The CDR3 DNA is TGTGCCAGCAGCTTGCCAAACGGGAACACTGAAGCTTTCTTT. V is TRBV5-4 and J is TRBJ1-1; D gene ambiguous. Deletions cut 1 base from V and 1 base from J, with 8 bases between. Germline assignment: CDR1 SGHNT and CDR2 YYREEE (reference sequence). This CDR3 contains 14 residues.

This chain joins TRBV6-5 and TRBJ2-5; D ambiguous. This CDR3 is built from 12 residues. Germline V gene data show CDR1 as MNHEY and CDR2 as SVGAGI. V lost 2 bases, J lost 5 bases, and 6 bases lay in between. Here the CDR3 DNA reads TGTGCCAGCAGTTACCAGGCTGAGACCCAGTACTTC. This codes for CASSYQAETQYF.

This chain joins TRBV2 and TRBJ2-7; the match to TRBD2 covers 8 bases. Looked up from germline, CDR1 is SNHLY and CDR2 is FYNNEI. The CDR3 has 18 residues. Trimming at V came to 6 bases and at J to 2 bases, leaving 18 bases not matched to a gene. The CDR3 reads CASSDSEGTLAGTYEQYF. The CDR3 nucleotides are TGTGCCAGCAGCGATTCGGAGGGGACGTTAGCGGGAACCTACGAGCAGTACTTC.

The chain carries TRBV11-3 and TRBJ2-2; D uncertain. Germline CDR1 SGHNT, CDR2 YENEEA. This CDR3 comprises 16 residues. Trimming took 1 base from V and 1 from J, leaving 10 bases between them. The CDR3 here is CASSLVLAMNTGELFF. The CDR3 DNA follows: TGTGCCAGCAGCTTAGTATTAGCCATGAACACCGGGGAGCTGTTTTTT.

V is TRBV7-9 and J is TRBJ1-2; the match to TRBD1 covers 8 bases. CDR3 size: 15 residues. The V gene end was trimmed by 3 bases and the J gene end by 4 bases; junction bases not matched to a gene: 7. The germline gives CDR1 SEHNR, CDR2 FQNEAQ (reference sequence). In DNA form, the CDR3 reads TGTGCCAGCAGCTTTGGGCAGGGGGCCGGCTATGGCTACACCTTC. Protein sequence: CASSFGQGAGYGYTF.

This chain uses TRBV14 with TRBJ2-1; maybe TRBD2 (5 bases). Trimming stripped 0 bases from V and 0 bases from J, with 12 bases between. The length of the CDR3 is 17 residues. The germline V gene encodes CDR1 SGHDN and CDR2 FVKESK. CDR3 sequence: CASSQDSAKSSYNEQFF. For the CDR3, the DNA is TGTGCCAGCAGCCAAGATAGCGCCAAAAGCTCCTACAATGAGCAGTTCTTC.

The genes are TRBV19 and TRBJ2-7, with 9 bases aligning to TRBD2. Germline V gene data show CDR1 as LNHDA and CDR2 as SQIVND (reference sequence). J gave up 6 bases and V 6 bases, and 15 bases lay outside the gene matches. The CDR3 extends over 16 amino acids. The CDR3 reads CASSERRASGDSEQYV. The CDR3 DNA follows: TGTGCCAGTAGCGAGCGTAGGGCTAGCGGGGACAGCGAGCAGTACGTC.

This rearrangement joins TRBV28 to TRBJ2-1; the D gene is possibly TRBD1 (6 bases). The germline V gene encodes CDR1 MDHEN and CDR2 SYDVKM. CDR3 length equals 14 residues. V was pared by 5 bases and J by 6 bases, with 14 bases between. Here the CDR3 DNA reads TGTGCCAGCAGTCTCCGGACAGCCTTCAATGAGCAGTTCTTC. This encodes CASSLRTAFNEQFF.

The CDR3 DNA reads TGTGCCAGTAGTATCGATCTCCCAGGGCTCAACACTGAAGCTTTCTTT. It yields the protein CASSIDLPGLNTEAFF. This chain links TRBV19 with TRBJ1-1, with D possibly TRBD1 on 5 matching bases. Between the trimmed V and J ends, which lost 3 bases and 2 bases, there was a span of 16 bases. The V gene's germline CDR1 is LNHDA and CDR2 SQIVND (reference sequence). This CDR3 region has 16 residues.

This CDR3 reads CASSPNPGQGEKLFF. The CDR3 nucleotides read TGTGCCAGCAGCCCTAATCCGGGACAGGGTGAAAAACTGTTTTTT. The chain links TRBV7-6 to TRBJ1-4, with TRBD1 matching 9 bases. J lost 7 bases, V lost 5 bases, and 8 bases had no gene match. The V gene's germline CDR1 is SGHVS and CDR2 FNYEAQ. The CDR3 runs to 15 residues. Full variable domain (rest looked up from reference TRBV7-6 and TRBJ1-4): GAGVSQSPRYKVTKRGQDVALRCDPISGHVSLYWYRQALGQGPEFLTYFNYEAQQDKSGLPNDRFSAERPEGSISTLTIQRTEQRDSAMYRCASSPNPGQGEKLFFGSGTQLSVL.